These T cell receptor beta chains were read from a single sample in a study of long-term antiretroviral therapy in people with HIV. Profiled with immunoSEQ multiplex PCR; TCRdb holds only in-frame clones, not every one. The table shows fewer than 30,000 clones, with 81% occurring only once. The material was unsorted PBMCs, obtained at the start of antiretroviral therapy, before treatment. The receptors were gathered from a woman younger than 35 with HIV. The CDR3 runs from the conserved cysteine through the conserved F or W. D genes are given only for firm matches. Some rows mark clone size as missing; the rest say once, few, many or name a class of expanded clone.

J: TRBJ2-5
V: TRBV10-1
size: few
D: -
CDR3: CASRWVSAAEETQYF
DNA: TGCGCCAGCAGGTGGGTGTCGGCCGCGGAAGAGACCCAGTACTTC

J: TRBJ1-1
V: TRBV5-4
size: -
D: TRBD1
CDR3: CASSLRLWTGGTNTEAFF
DNA: TGTGCCAGCAGCTTGCGGCTATGGACAGGGGGCACAAACACTGAAGCTTTCTTT

J: TRBJ2-5
V: TRBV6-5
size: -
D: TRBD1
CDR3: CASSSTGTGGTQYF
DNA: TGTGCCAGCAGTTCCACCGGGACAGGGGGGACCCAGTACTTC

J: TRBJ2-1
V: TRBV28
size: few
D: -
CDR3: CASSPQTQGINEQFF
DNA: TGTGCCAGCAGTCCGCAAACACAGGGTATCAATGAGCAGTTCTTC

J: TRBJ1-1
V: TRBV5-5
size: -
D: -
CDR3: CASSLGHLNTEAFF
DNA: TGTGCCAGCAGCTTGGGTCATTTGAACACTGAAGCTTTCTTT

J: TRBJ1-4
V: TRBV6-5
size: -
D: -
CDR3: CASSQPGANEKLFF
DNA: TGTGCCAGCAGTCAACCGGGGGCTAATGAAAAACTGTTTTTT

J: TRBJ2-1
V: TRBV27
size: -
D: -
CDR3: CASTLRVSNEQFF
DNA: TGTGCCAGCACCCTCAGGGTTTCCAATGAGCAGTTCTTC

J: TRBJ1-4
V: TRBV27
size: -
D: -
CDR3: CASSLRHPFGKLFF
DNA: TGTGCCAGCAGCCTCCGGCACCCCTTTGGAAAACTGTTTTTT

J: TRBJ1-2
V: TRBV5-8
size: -
D: -
CDR3: CASSLAGTGTNYGYTF
DNA: TGTGCCAGCAGCTTGGCCGGAACAGGGACTAACTATGGCTACACCTTC

J: TRBJ1-2
V: TRBV5-4
size: few
D: -
CDR3: CASSRDGGPGYTF
DNA: TGTGCCAGCAGCCGGGATGGGGGCCCTGGCTACACCTTC

J: TRBJ2-6
V: TRBV7-9
size: -
D: TRBD2
CDR3: CASSPGGGNSVGANVLTF
DNA: TGTGCCAGCAGCCCGGGGGGGGGAAACTCTGTTGGGGCCAACGTCCTGACTTTC

J: TRBJ1-4
V: TRBV2
size: -
D: TRBD1
CDR3: CASRQGTGNEKLFF
DNA: TGTGCCAGCAGACAGGGGACTGGAAACGAAAAACTGTTTTTT

J: TRBJ1-6
V: TRBV6-1
size: -
D: -
CDR3: CASSVTWGSPLHF
DNA: TGTGCCAGCAGTGTAACCTGGGGTTCACCCCTCCACTTT

J: TRBJ1-6
V: TRBV9
size: -
D: -
CDR3: CASSVKSQNNSPLHF
DNA: TGTGCCAGCAGCGTAAAGAGTCAGAACAATTCACCCCTCCACTTT

J: TRBJ2-2
V: TRBV10-3
size: once
D: TRBD1
CDR3: CAISESTGTANTGELFF
DNA: TGTGCCATCAGTGAGTCGACCGGGACAGCAAACACCGGGGAGCTGTTTTTT

J: TRBJ2-1
V: TRBV5-1
size: -
D: TRBD2
CDR3: CASSLQAGGPNEQFF
DNA: TGCGCCAGCAGCTTGCAAGCGGGGGGGCCCAATGAGCAGTTCTTC

J: TRBJ1-5
V: TRBV7-8
size: -
D: -
CDR3: CASSLKQGINQPQHF
DNA: TGTGCCAGCAGCTTAAAACAGGGCATAAATCAGCCCCAGCATTTT

J: TRBJ1-2
V: TRBV6-5
size: few
D: -
CDR3: CASEGEGVYGYTF
DNA: TGTGCCAGTGAGGGTGAGGGGGTCTATGGCTACACCTTC

J: TRBJ1-2
V: TRBV6-5
size: -
D: -
CDR3: CASSYQGWDSSYGYTF
DNA: TGTGCCAGCAGTTACCAGGGTTGGGATTCGAGCTATGGCTACACCTTC

J: TRBJ2-7
V: TRBV5-6
size: -
D: TRBD1
CDR3: CASSLRGQGFYEQYF
DNA: TGTGCCAGCAGCTTAAGGGGGCAGGGTTTCTACGAGCAGTACTTC

J: TRBJ1-1
V: TRBV7-8
size: -
D: -
CDR3: CASSLMGQAFF
DNA: TGTGCCAGCAGCTTAATGGGGCAAGCTTTCTTT

J: TRBJ2-7
V: TRBV7-6
size: -
D: -
CDR3: CASSLESQASYEQYF
DNA: TGTGCCAGCAGCTTAGAGTCCCAGGCCTCCTACGAGCAGTACTTC

J: TRBJ1-2
V: TRBV27
size: -
D: -
CDR3: CASSPGSGVGGYTF
DNA: TGTGCCAGCAGTCCCGGCTCAGGGGTAGGAGGCTACACCTTC

J: TRBJ2-7
V: TRBV7-6
size: -
D: -
CDR3: CASSLEGRGGEQYF
DNA: TGTGCCAGCAGCTTAGAAGGGCGGGGAGGCGAGCAGTACTTC

J: TRBJ2-5
V: TRBV6-6
size: -
D: -
CDR3: CASSYQGGQETQYF
DNA: TGTGCCAGCAGTTACCAGGGGGGACAAGAGACCCAGTACTTC

J: TRBJ2-1
V: TRBV27
size: -
D: -
CDR3: CASSFSGAPNEQFF
DNA: TGTGCCAGCAGTTTTAGTGGGGCCCCCAATGAGCAGTTCTTC

J: TRBJ2-7
V: TRBV19
size: -
D: TRBD2
CDR3: CASSIGTSGTYEQYF
DNA: TGTGCCAGTAGTATCGGGACTAGCGGAACCTACGAGCAGTACTTC

J: TRBJ1-5
V: TRBV4-2
size: -
D: -
CDR3: CASSLQGKGNQPQHF
DNA: TGTGCCAGCAGCCTACAGGGAAAAGGCAATCAGCCCCAGCATTTT

J: TRBJ1-6
V: TRBV4-2
size: few
D: -
CDR3: CASSQGQYSPLHF
DNA: TGTGCCAGCAGCCAGGGTCAATATTCACCCCTCCACTTT

J: TRBJ1-1
V: TRBV28
size: -
D: -
CDR3: CASSPAGFKTEAFF
DNA: TGTGCCAGCAGCCCGGCGGGATTTAAGACTGAAGCTTTCTTT

J: TRBJ1-5
V: TRBV27
size: -
D: -
CDR3: CASSSHRASRSNQPQHF
DNA: TGTGCCAGCAGTTCCCACCGGGCCTCTAGAAGCAATCAGCCCCAGCATTTT

J: TRBJ1-1
V: TRBV5-1
size: -
D: -
CDR3: CASSRDLWTEAFF
DNA: TGCGCCAGCAGCCGGGACTTATGGACTGAAGCTTTCTTT

J: TRBJ2-7
V: TRBV6-1
size: -
D: -
CDR3: CASSDAGYEQYF
DNA: TGTGCCAGCAGTGACGCGGGCTACGAGCAGTACTTC

J: TRBJ2-1
V: TRBV4-2
size: -
D: TRBD2
CDR3: CASSQIIGTSGNEQFF
DNA: TGTGCCAGCAGCCAAATAATAGGGACTAGCGGGAATGAGCAGTTCTTC

J: TRBJ1-6
V: TRBV7-8
size: -
D: TRBD1
CDR3: CASSLIPQGAAGNSPLHF
DNA: TGTGCCAGCAGTTTGATACCACAGGGGGCGGCGGGAAATTCACCCCTCCACTTT

J: TRBJ1-1
V: TRBV9
size: -
D: TRBD1
CDR3: CASSVGGQGAGTEAFF
DNA: TGTGCCAGCAGCGTAGGAGGACAGGGGGCAGGAACTGAAGCTTTCTTT